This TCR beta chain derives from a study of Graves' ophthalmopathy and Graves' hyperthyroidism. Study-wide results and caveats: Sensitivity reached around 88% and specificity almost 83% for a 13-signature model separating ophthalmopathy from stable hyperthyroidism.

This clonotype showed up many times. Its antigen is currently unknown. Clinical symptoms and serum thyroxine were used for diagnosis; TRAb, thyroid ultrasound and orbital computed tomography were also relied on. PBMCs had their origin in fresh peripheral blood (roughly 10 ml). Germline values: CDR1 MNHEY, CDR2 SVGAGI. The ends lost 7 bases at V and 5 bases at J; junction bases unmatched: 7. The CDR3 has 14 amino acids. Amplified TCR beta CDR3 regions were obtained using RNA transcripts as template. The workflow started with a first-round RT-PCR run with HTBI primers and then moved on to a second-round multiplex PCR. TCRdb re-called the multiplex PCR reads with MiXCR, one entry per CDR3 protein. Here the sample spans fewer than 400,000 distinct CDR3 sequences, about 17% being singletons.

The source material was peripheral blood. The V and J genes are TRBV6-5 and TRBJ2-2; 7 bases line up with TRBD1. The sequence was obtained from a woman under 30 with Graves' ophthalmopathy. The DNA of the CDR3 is TGTGCCAGCACCCGACAGGGAGAAACCGGGGAGCTGTTTTTT. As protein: CASTRQGETGELFF.